What follows is one T cell receptor beta chain and its context. This entry is derived from a study of cytomegalovirus exposure and HLA in healthy donors. The CDR3 totals 14 residues. Germline V gene sequence: CDR1 SGHRS, CDR2 YFSETQ. V gave up 6 bases and J gave up 1 base, with 14 bases separating them. In the PCR, 60 Vbeta and 13 Jbeta primers were used. The protocol was immunoSEQ multiplex PCR, while the TCRdb copy is restricted to in-frame clones and leaves out a portion. The sample consists of 100,000 to 150,000 clones, approximately 8.8% of them appearing once. The sequence was obtained from a man aged 40-49 years in good health and CMV-seronegative. This chain links TRBV5-1 with TRBJ2-7; D is perhaps TRBD1 (7 bases). The sample consisted of PBMCs. CDR3 region: CASTTEGASYEQYF. The CDR3 nucleotides read TGCGCCAGCACCACGGAGGGGGCGTCCTACGAGCAGTACTTC.